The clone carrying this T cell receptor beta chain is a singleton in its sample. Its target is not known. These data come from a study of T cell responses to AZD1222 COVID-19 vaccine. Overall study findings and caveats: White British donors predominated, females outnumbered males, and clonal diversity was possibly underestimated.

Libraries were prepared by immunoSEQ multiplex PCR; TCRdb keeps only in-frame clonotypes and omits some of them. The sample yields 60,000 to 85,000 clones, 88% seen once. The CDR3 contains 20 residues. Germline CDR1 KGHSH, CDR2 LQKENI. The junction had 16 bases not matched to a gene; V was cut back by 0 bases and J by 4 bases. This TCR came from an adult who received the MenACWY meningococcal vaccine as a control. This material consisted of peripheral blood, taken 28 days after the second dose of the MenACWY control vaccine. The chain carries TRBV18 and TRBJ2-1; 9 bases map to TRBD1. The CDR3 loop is CASSPPAGQGERVGYNEQFF. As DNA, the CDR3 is TGTGCCAGCTCACCACCGGCGGGACAGGGCGAGCGGGTAGGATACAATGAGCAGTTCTTC.